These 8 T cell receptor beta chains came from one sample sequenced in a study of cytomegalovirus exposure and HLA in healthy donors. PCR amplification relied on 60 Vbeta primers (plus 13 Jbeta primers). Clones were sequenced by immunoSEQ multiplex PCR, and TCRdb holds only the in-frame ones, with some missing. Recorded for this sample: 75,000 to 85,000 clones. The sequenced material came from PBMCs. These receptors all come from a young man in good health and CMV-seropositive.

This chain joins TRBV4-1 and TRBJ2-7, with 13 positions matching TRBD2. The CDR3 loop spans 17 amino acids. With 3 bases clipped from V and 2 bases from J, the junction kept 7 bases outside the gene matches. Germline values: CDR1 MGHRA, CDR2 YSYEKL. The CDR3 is CASSHPLAGGSAYEQYF. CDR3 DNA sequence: TGCGCCAGCAGCCATCCACTAGCGGGGGGGAGCGCCTACGAGCAGTACTTC.

The CDR3 protein is CASSLRPDRVNSPLHF. CDR3 DNA: TGTGCCAGCTCACTAAGGCCGGACAGGGTGAATTCACCCCTCCACTTT. J is TRBJ1-6 and V is TRBV18, with 8 bases that match TRBD1. V lost 4 bases, J lost 7 bases, and 9 bases stayed unmatched. Germline V gene data show CDR1 as KGHSH and CDR2 as LQKENI. The CDR3 sequence is 16 residues long.

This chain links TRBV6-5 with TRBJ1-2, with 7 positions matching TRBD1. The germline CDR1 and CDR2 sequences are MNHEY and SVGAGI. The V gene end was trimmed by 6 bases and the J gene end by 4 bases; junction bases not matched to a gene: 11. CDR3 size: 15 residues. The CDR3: CASSRPDREIYGYTF. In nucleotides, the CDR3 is TGTGCCAGCAGCCGTCCCGACAGGGAGATCTATGGCTACACCTTC.

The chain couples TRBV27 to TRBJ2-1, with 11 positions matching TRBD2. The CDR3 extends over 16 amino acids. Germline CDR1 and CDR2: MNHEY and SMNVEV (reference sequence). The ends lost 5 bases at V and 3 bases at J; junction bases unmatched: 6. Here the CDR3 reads CASSGTGTSGYNEQFF. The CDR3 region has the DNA TGTGCCAGCAGTGGAACCGGGACTAGCGGCTACAATGAGCAGTTCTTC.

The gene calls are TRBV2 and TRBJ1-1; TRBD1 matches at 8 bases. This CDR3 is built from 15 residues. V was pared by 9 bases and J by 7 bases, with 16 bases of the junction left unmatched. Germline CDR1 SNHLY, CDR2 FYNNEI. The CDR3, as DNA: TGTGCCAGTCCCAGGGGGCGACCTGGGGTGAGTGAAGCTTTCTTT. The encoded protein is CASPRGRPGVSEAFF.

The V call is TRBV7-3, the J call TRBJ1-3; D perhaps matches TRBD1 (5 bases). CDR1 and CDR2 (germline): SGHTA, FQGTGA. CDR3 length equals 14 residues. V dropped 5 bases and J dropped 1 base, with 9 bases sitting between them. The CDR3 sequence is CASSLTGSGNTIYF. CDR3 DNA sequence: TGTGCCAGCAGCCTCACAGGTTCTGGAAACACCATATATTTT. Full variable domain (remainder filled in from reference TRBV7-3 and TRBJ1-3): GAGVSQTPSNKVTEKGKYVELRCDPISGHTALYWYRQSLGQGPEFLIYFQGTGAADDSGLPNDRFFAVRPEGSVSTLKIQRTERGDSAVYLCASSLTGSGNTIYFGEGSWLTVV.

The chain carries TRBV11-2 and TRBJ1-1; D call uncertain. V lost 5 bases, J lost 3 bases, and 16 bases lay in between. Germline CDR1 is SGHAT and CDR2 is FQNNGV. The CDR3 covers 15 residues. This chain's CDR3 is CASSPRSSRDTEAFF. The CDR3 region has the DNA TGTGCCAGCAGCCCCCGCTCGTCTCGGGACACTGAAGCTTTCTTT. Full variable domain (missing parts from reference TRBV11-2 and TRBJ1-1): EAGVAQSPRYKIIEKRQSVAFWCNPISGHATLYWYQQILGQGPKLLIQFQNNGVVDDSQLPKDRFSAERLKGVDSTLKIQPAKLEDSAVYLCASSPRSSRDTEAFFGQGTRLTVV.

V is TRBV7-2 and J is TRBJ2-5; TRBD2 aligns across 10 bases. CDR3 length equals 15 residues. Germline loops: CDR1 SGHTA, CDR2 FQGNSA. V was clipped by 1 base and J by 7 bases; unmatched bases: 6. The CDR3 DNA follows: TGTGCCAGCAGCTTAGTAGCGGGGGGCAGGGGGACCCAGTACTTC. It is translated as CASSLVAGGRGTQYF.